This TCR beta chain was documented in a study of blood T cell repertoires in COVID-19. About the research overall: PBMCs, B-cell-depleted T cells, or T cells provided the cDNA or gDNA that made up the material.

The sample holds one count of this clone. TCRdb keeps only in-frame clones here, not all; method: immunoSEQ multiplex PCR. The table shows roughly 60,000 clones, with 81% occurring only once. V lost 2 bases to trimming and J lost 2 bases; unmatched junction nucleotides: 5. In germline, CDR1 is MNHEY, CDR2 SVGEGT. The CDR3 loop spans 15 amino acids. The chain couples TRBV6-2 or TRBV6-3 to TRBJ1-2, with TRBD1 matching over 7 bases. The sample consisted of peripheral blood. This clonotype originated in a man older than 75 with acute or convalescent COVID-19. The CDR3: CASSYVGGENYGYTF. CDR3 nucleotide sequence: TGTGCCAGCAGTTACGTAGGGGGCGAGAACTATGGCTACACCTTC.